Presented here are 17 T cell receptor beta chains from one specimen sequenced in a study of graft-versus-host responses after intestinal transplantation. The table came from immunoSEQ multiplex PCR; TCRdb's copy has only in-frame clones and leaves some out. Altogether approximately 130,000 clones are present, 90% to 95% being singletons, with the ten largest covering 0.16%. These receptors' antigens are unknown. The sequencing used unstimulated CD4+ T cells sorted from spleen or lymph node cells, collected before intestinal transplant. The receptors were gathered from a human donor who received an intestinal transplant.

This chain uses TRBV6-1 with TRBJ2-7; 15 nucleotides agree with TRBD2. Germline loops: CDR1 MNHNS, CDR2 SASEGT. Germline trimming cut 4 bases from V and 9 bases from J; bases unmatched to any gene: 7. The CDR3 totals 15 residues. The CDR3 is CASSVPGLAGGGQYF. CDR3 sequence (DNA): TGTGCCAGCAGTGTCCCGGGACTAGCGGGGGGTGGGCAGTACTTC.

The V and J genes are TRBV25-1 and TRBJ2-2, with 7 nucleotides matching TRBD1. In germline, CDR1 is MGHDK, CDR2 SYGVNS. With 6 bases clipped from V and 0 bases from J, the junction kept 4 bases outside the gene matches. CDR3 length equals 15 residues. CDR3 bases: TGTGCCAGCAGGAGGGACAGCTCGAACACCGGGGAGCTGTTTTTT. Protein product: CASRRDSSNTGELFF.

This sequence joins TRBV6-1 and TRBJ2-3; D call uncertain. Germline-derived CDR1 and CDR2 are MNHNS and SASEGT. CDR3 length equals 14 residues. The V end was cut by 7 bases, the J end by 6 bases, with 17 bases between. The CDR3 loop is CASKRILDGDTQYF. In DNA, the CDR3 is TGTGCCAGCAAACGGATTCTCGATGGTGATACGCAGTATTTT.

The CDR3 sequence: CASSVRLGGGNTIYF. The CDR3 nucleotides read TGTGCCAGCAGCGTTCGGTTGGGAGGAGGAAACACCATATATTTT. V usage is TRBV6-1 and J usage is TRBJ1-3, with D uncertain. The CDR3 contains 15 residues. Germline lookup yields CDR1 MNHNS and CDR2 SASEGT. The V end lost 6 bases, the J end lost 4 bases, and 16 bases lay between the germline ends.

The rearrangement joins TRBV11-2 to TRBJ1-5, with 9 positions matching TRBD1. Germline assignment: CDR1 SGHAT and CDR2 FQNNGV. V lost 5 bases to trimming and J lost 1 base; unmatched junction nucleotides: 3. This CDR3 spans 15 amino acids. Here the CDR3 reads CASSEQGASNQPQHF. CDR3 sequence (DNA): TGTGCCAGCAGCGAACAGGGGGCAAGCAATCAGCCCCAGCATTTT.

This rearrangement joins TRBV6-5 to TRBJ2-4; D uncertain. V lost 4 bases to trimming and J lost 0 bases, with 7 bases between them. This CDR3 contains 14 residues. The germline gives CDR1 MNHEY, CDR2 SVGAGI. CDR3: CASSSGVAKNIQYF. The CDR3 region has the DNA TGTGCCAGCAGTTCTGGAGTAGCCAAAAACATTCAGTACTTC.

CDR3 DNA sequence: TGTGCCTGGAGATTTCGGGAGACCCAGTACTTC. This encodes CAWRFRETQYF. J is TRBJ2-5 and V is TRBV30; D gene ambiguous. Germline loops: CDR1 GTSNPN, CDR2 SVGIG (reference sequence). The CDR3 is made up of 11 amino acids. Trimming shortened V by 3 bases and J by 5 bases, and 7 bases separated the two germline ends.

The CDR3 coding sequence is TGTGCCAGCAGCTTAGACCGAGGGGCTTCTAGGGAGACCCAGTACTTC. It specifies CASSLDRGASRETQYF. This chain joins TRBV11-2 and TRBJ2-5; D possibly uses TRBD1 or TRBD2 (5 bases each). The V gene lost 0 bases and the J gene lost 5 bases, with 16 bases spanning the gap. The germline CDR1 and CDR2 sequences are SGHAT and FQNNGV. The CDR3 has 16 amino acids.

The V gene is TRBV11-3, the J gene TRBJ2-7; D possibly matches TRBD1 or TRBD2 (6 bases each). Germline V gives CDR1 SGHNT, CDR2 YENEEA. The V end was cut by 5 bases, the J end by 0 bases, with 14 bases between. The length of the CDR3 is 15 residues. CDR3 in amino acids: CASSPDGGGSYEQYF. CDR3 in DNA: TGTGCCAGCAGCCCAGACGGGGGCGGCTCCTACGAGCAGTACTTC.

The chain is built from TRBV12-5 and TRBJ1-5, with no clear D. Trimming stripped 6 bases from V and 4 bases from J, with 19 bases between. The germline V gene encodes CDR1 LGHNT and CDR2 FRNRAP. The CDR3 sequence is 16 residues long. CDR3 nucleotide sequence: TGTGCTAGTGGATTATTAGGGCAGCTTACTAATCAGCCCCAGCATTTT. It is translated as CASGLLGQLTNQPQHF.

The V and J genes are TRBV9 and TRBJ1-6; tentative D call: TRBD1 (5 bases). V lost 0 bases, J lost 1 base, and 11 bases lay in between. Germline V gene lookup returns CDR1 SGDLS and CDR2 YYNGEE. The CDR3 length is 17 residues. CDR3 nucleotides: TGTGCCAGCAGCGTAGATGGGGCGCCGTCCTATAATTCACCCCTCCACTTT. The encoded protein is CASSVDGAPSYNSPLHF. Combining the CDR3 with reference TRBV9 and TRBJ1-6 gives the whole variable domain DSGVTQTPKHLITATGQRVTLRCSPRSGDLSVYWYQQSLDQGLQFLIQYYNGEERAKGNILERFSAQQFPDLHSELNLSSLELGDSALYFCASSVDGAPSYNSPLHFGNGTRLTVT.

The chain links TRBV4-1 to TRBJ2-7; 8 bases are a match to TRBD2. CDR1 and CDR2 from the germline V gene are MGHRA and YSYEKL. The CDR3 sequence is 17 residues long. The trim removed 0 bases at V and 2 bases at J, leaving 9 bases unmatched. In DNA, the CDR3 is TGCGCCAGCAGCCAAGATCTTAGTCGGGGGGGGCCCTACGAGCAGTACTTC. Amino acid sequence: CASSQDLSRGGPYEQYF.

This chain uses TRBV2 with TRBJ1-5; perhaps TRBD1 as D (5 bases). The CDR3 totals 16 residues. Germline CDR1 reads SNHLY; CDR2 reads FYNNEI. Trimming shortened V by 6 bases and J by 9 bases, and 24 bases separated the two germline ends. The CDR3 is CASRDFKGDPEGPQHF. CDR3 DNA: TGTGCCAGCAGGGACTTCAAAGGGGACCCAGAGGGGCCCCAGCATTTT.

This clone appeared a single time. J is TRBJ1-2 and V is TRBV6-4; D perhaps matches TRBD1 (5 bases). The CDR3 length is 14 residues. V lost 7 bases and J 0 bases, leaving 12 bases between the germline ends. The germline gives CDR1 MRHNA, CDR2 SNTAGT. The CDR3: CASKPGTANYGYTF. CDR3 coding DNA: TGTGCCAGCAAACCTGGGACGGCTAACTATGGCTACACCTTC.

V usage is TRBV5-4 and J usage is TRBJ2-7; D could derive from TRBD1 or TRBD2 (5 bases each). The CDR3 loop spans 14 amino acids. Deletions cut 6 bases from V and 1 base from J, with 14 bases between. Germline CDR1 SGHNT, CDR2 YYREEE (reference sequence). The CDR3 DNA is TGTGCCAGCACTGTGCAGGGAGTATCCTACGAGCAGTACTTC. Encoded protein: CASTVQGVSYEQYF.

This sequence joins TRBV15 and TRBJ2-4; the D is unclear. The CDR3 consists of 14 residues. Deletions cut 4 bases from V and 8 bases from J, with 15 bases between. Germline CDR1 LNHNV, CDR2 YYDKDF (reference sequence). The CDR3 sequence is CATSTITHGDIQYF. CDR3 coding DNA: TGTGCCACCAGCACCATTACACATGGGGACATTCAGTACTTC.

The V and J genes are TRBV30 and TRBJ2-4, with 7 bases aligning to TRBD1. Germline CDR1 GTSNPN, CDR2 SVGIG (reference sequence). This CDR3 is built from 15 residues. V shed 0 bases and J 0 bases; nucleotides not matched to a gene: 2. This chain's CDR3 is CAWSVTGAAKNIQYF. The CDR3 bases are TGTGCCTGGAGTGTTACAGGGGCAGCCAAAAACATTCAGTACTTC.